This T cell receptor beta chain emerged from a study of human T cells and chemical hapten exposure. About the study: Patients additionally received therapeutic doses of diphenylcyclopropenone on the scalp once a week, and this continued throughout the roughly 25-week study. Notes on the study in general: DPC sensitization left the count of TCRs above 1 in 1000 unchanged.

The V gene's germline CDR1 is SQVTM and CDR2 ANQGSEA. The CDR3 extends over 14 amino acids. V gave up 3 bases and J gave up 3 bases, with 12 bases separating them. Documented time point: patch test 3, about 24 weeks after DPC sensitization. Treatment described: therapeutic diphenylcyclopropenone sensitization with weekly scalp DPC. The authors extracted total RNA from unfractionated whole blood. This clonotype has just a few counts. No antigen is known for it. In the original analysis: Samples had a median of around 88,000 TCRs, ranging roughly 23,224 to 690,600. TCRdb used MiXCR to reprocess the RACE reads, holding one entry per CDR3 protein. In this record, the V and J calls reflect TCRdb's handling and not the investigators' own analysis. The data hold some 84,000 distinct CDR3 sequences, with roughly 10% observed a single time.

Source: whole blood, taken in connection with sensitization to the hapten diphenylcyclopropenone (DPC). The chain has TRBV29-1 and TRBJ2-1, with D possibly TRBD1 on 5 matching bases. This sequence was found in a woman aged 45 to 65 with alopecia areata. Some clones in this sample may be carry-over from other donors' samples. CDR3 coding DNA: TGCAGCGTTGATCAGGGTAAGGGCTACAATGAGCAGTTCTTC. As protein: CSVDQGKGYNEQFF.